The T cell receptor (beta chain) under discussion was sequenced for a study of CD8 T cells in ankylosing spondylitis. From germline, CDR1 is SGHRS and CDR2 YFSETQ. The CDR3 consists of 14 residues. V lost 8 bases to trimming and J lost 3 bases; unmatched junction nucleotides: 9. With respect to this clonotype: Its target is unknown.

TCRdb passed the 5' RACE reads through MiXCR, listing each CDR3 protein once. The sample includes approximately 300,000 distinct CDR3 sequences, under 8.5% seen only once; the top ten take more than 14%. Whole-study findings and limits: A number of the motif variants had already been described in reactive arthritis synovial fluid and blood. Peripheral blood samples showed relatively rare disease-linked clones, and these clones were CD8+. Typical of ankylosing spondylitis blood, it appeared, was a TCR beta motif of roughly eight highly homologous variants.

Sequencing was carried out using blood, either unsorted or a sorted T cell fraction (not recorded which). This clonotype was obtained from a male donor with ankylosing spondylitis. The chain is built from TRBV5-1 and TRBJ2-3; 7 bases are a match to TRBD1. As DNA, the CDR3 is TGCGCCAGTACGACAGGGCCAGGGACAGATACGCAGTATTTT. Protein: CASTTGPGTDTQYF.